This T cell receptor beta chain was profiled in a study of blood T cell repertoires in COVID-19. Germline lookup yields CDR1 SGHNT and CDR2 YENEEA. The CDR3 runs 19 residues. Trimming at V came to 5 bases and at J to 0 bases, leaving 10 bases not matched to a gene. The assay was immunoSEQ multiplex PCR, and TCRdb's table has in-frame clones only and misses some. The data hold a few hundred thousand clones, with roughly 87% observed a single time. The TCR was taken from a woman aged 25 to 39 who had recovered from COVID-19. What was sequenced was PBMCs or T cells enriched from blood (not recorded which). The chain is built from TRBV11-3 and TRBJ2-1; 13 bases line up with TRBD2. CDR3 bases: TGTGCCAGCAGCCTCGGACTAGCGGGAGACGCCGACTCCTACAATGAGCAGTTCTTC. This codes for CASSLGLAGDADSYNEQFF.